The 7 T cell receptor beta chains reported below all come from one sample, sequenced in a study of naive and memory T cell subsets. Two oligonucleotides, mixed equimolar, formed the beta constant-region primer covering TRBC1 and TRBC2. The ligated cDNA underwent four PCR rounds using SP2 and nested alpha and beta constant-region primers. TCRdb recomputed calls from the UMI-ligation and nested PCR reads with MiXCR, one row per CDR3 protein. The profile shows approximately 150,000 distinct CDR3 sequences, 22% of them singletons. General study points: Especially in CD8 cells, naive repertoires contained a few larger clonotypes, possibly CD45RA-re-expressing memory cells.

The antigens of these receptors remain unknown. The specimen was naive CD4+ T cells from blood. Every receptor here comes from a human donor in good health.

This clonotype was observed a handful of times. This sequence joins TRBV14 and TRBJ1-2; TRBD1 is a possible D gene (6 bases). The CDR3 covers 16 residues. The V gene's germline CDR1 is SGHDN and CDR2 FVKESK. The V end lost 4 bases, the J end lost 5 bases, and 20 bases lay between the germline ends. CDR3 DNA: TGTGCCAGCAGCCCTCTTGACAGGTGGGGCGATTATGGCTACACCTTC. Amino acids: CASSPLDRWGDYGYTF.

The chain recombines TRBV6-2 or TRBV6-3 with TRBJ2-7, with 7 bases identical to TRBD1. The CDR3 is made up of 15 amino acids. Germline V gene sequence: CDR1 MNHEY, CDR2 SVGEGT. J gave up 2 bases and V 6 bases, and 10 bases lay outside the gene matches. The CDR3 DNA reads TGTGCCAGCAGGTCGAGGGGGACAGCAACCTACGAGCAGTACTTC. Residues: CASRSRGTATYEQYF.

This clonotype has more than one count but fewer than ten. V and J are TRBV9 and TRBJ2-7; TRBD1 matches 10 bases. Germline V lookup: CDR1 SGDLS, CDR2 YYNGEE. With 3 bases clipped from V and 3 bases from J, the junction kept 6 bases outside the gene matches. This CDR3 has 15 amino acids. CDR3 DNA: TGTGCCAGCAGCGAAGGTGGGACAGGGGTCTACGAGCAGTACTTC. As protein: CASSEGGTGVYEQYF.

This clonotype appeared once. This chain connects TRBV7-2 to TRBJ2-7; 9 positions match TRBD2. CDR1 is SGHTA and CDR2 is FQGNSA in the germline V gene. V trimming: 1 base; J trimming: 4 bases; junction bases outside the gene matches: 5. The CDR3 runs 15 residues. The CDR3, as DNA: TGTGCCAGCAGCTTAGACAGGACTAGCGTATACGAGCAGTACTTC. Translating gives CASSLDRTSVYEQYF.

The chain employs TRBV6-5 and TRBJ2-5; D may be TRBD1 (5 bases). V dropped 6 bases and J dropped 2 bases, with 10 bases sitting between them. CDR3 length: 13 residues. Per germline, CDR1 MNHEY and CDR2 SVGAGI. In nucleotides, the CDR3 is TGTGCCAGCAGGGCTACAGGACAAGAGACCCAGTACTTC. It translates to CASRATGQETQYF.

The chain combines TRBV30 with TRBJ2-7; a possible D gene is TRBD2 (5 bases). V lost 0 bases and J lost 6, with 12 bases in between. This CDR3 region has 13 residues. Germline V gives CDR1 GTSNPN, CDR2 SVGIG (reference sequence). This chain's CDR3 is CAWSVLVLGEQYF. The CDR3 DNA sequence: TGTGCCTGGAGTGTTCTCGTACTAGGCGAGCAGTACTTC.

J is TRBJ1-5 and V is TRBV28; 11 nucleotides align to TRBD1. The germline V gene has CDR1 MDHEN and CDR2 SYDVKM. CDR3 length: 17 residues. V dropped 6 bases and J dropped 3; count of bases not matched to a gene: 10. The CDR3: CASSSPDRGHDNQPQHF. The CDR3 DNA reads as TGTGCCAGCAGCTCCCCGGACAGGGGGCACGACAATCAGCCCCAGCATTTT.